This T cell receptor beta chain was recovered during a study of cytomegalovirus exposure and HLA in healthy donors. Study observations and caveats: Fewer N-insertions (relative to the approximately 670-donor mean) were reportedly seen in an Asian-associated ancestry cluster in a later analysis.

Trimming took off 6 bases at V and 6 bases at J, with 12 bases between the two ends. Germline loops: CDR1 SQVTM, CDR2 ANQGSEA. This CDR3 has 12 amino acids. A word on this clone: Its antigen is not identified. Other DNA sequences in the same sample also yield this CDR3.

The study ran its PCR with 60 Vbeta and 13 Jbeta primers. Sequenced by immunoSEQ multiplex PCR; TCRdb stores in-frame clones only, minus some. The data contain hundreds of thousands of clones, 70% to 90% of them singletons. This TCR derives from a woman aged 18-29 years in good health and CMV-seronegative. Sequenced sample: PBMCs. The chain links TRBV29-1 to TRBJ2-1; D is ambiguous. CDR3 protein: CSVVSQFNEQFF. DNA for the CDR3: TGCAGCGTCGTATCACAGTTCAATGAGCAGTTCTTC.